The entry below describes one TCR beta chain. In the authors' methods: How many nucleated cells were present was estimated from reference gene primer amplification. Data came from immunoSEQ multiplex PCR; TCRdb stores just in-frame clones and leaves some out. That table furnishes V, J and clone size, whereas the DNA furnished D and trimming. The table records roughly 300,000 clones, approximately 85% of them present only once. This entry comes from a study of blood T cell repertoires in COVID-19. Study-wide context: Spain, Italy and the United States supplied samples that represented acute and convalescent COVID-19. In each case, the material was cDNA or gDNA derived from T cells, B-cell-depleted T cells, or PBMCs.

This clonotype originated in a human donor in a cohort sampled during active COVID-19. The source material was peripheral blood.

This chain's CDR3 is CAWSLTGESGYGYTF. The CDR3 DNA reads as TGTGCCTGGAGTCTGACAGGGGAGAGTGGCTATGGCTACACCTTC. The chain has TRBV30 and TRBJ1-2, with TRBD1 matching 8 bases. Looked up from germline, CDR1 is GTSNPN and CDR2 is SVGIG (reference sequence). Germline trimming cut 2 bases from V and 4 bases from J; bases unmatched to any gene: 9. The CDR3 covers 15 residues.